Below, 6 T cell receptor beta chains from the same sample are listed, as sequenced in a study of cytomegalovirus exposure and HLA in healthy donors. It was with 60 Vbeta and 13 Jbeta primers that the PCR ran. The repertoire was sequenced with immunoSEQ multiplex PCR; TCRdb's copy has only in-frame clones and lacks some. The table includes 110,000 or so clones, 80% detected once. Sequences were obtained from PBMCs. The receptors stem from a man aged 30-40 years in good health and CMV-seropositive.

V usage is TRBV5-5 and J usage is TRBJ1-1, with 8 nucleotides matching TRBD1. Germline loops: CDR1 SGHKS, CDR2 YYEKEE (reference sequence). This CDR3 has 16 amino acids. V gave up 4 bases and J gave up 8 bases; unmatched junction bases: 16. As DNA, the CDR3 is TGTGCCAGCAGCAATGGACAGGGAGGGTCACAGGTGGAAGCTTTCTTT. It encodes CASSNGQGGSQVEAFF.

The rearrangement uses TRBV2 and TRBJ2-5, with D tentatively TRBD2 (5 bases). The CDR3 totals 15 residues. With 6 bases removed from V and 5 bases from J, the gap between germline ends came to 19 bases. Looked up from germline, CDR1 is SNHLY and CDR2 is FYNNEI. In DNA form, the CDR3 reads TGTGCCAGCAGGGCCGAACCGGGGTTATCGGAGACCCAGTACTTC. It encodes CASRAEPGLSETQYF. Drawing the rest from reference TRBV2 and TRBJ2-5, the complete variable domain is EPEVTQTPSHQVTQMGQEVILRCVPISNHLYFYWYRQILGQKVEFLVSFYNNEISEKSEIFDDQFSVERPDGSNFTLKIRSTKLEDSAMYFCASRAEPGLSETQYFGPGTRLLVL.

The gene calls are TRBV9 and TRBJ1-2, with D possibly TRBD1 on 5 matching bases. The CDR3 runs to 15 residues. Trimming shortened V by 3 bases and J by 7 bases, and 19 bases separated the two germline ends. Looked up from germline, CDR1 is SGDLS and CDR2 is YYNGEE. The CDR3 region has the DNA TGTGCCAGCAGCGAGCTCCTACGGGGGGTTGCTGGCTACACCTTC. This sequence encodes CASSELLRGVAGYTF.

Only a few counts were recorded for this clone. The chain combines TRBV2 with TRBJ2-5; D gene ambiguous. V was clipped by 0 bases and J by 8 bases, with 4 bases between them. Germline values: CDR1 SNHLY, CDR2 FYNNEI. This CDR3 has 11 amino acids. The CDR3 coding sequence is TGTGCCAGCAGTGAAGCCCTAACCCAGTACTTC. Its translation is CASSEALTQYF.

The rearrangement uses TRBV27 and TRBJ1-1, with 7 bases matching TRBD1. V was clipped by 6 bases and J by 7 bases; unmatched bases: 17. Germline lookup yields CDR1 MNHEY and CDR2 SMNVEV (reference sequence). The CDR3 runs to 16 residues. The CDR3 sequence: CASSHLPGQEGSEAFF. The DNA of the CDR3 is TGTGCCAGCAGCCACCTCCCCGGACAGGAGGGAAGTGAAGCTTTCTTT.

V usage is TRBV4-2 and J usage is TRBJ2-3; D is undetermined. Trimming took 0 bases from V and 2 from J, leaving 6 bases between them. CDR1 and CDR2 (germline): LGHNA, YNFKEQ. This CDR3 comprises 14 residues. CDR3: CASSQDAFTDTQYF. The CDR3 nucleotides are TGTGCCAGCAGCCAAGACGCGTTCACAGATACGCAGTATTTT.